This TCR beta chain was found in a study of long-term antiretroviral therapy in people with HIV. The germline V gene encodes CDR1 MGHRA and CDR2 YSYEKL. This CDR3 has 17 residues. V shed 1 base, J shed 5 bases, and the junction held 8 bases outside the gene matches. They ran version v3.0 of the immunoSEQ assay at survey level. Using immunoSEQ multiplex PCR, the repertoire was profiled, and TCRdb retains in-frame clones only, with some absent. The sample includes 21,000 or so clones, roughly 84% of them seen just once. The source is a man between 50 and 59 years old with HIV. V gene TRBV4-1 combines with J gene TRBJ2-2; 9 bases fit TRBD2. Here the sequenced sample was unsorted PBMCs, taken at the start of antiretroviral therapy. CDR3 sequence (DNA): TGCGCCAGCAGCCAAGGGTTTGGCGGGAGGGTTACCGGGGAGCTGTTTTTT. Translated, it gives CASSQGFGGRVTGELFF.